Sequencing of this T cell receptor (beta chain) was carried out in a study of blood T cell repertoires in COVID-19. The overall study: Samples representing acute and convalescent COVID-19 were sourced from the United States, Italy and Spain. The analysed material was cDNA or gDNA that came from T cells, B-cell-depleted T cells, or PBMCs.

Patients from Seattle were sampled longitudinally, starting during active infection. Per germline, CDR1 SGHVS and CDR2 FNYEAQ. Trimming left V 1 base short and J 2 bases short, with 14 bases between. The CDR3 sequence is 16 residues long. In the original processing: Amplification from reference gene primers served as the basis for estimated nucleated cell counts. Profiled with immunoSEQ multiplex PCR; TCRdb holds only in-frame clones, not every one. V and J calls plus clone size are reproduced from that table; the DNA served to infer D and trimming. The sample carries 150,000 or so clones, about 83% recorded once.

V usage is TRBV7-6 and J usage is TRBJ1-1; a weak D match, TRBD1 (6 bases). The sample was peripheral blood. The source is a woman aged 65 to 85 with COVID-19, enrolled during active disease. The CDR3 DNA sequence: TGTGCCAGCAGCTTAGAAGGGGGGGCCAGTAACACTGAAGCTTTCTTT. This translates into CASSLEGGASNTEAFF.